This T cell receptor beta chain is drawn from a study of beta chain features in type 1 diabetes. Whole-study findings and limits: Type 1 diabetes patients showed fewer insertions and more deletions at VDJ junctions.

Every bit of the isolated RNA underwent reverse transcription, so sequencing read expressed TCRB transcripts. Millions of reads was the average for naive, central memory and regulatory T cell samples. Data came from immunoSEQ multiplex PCR; TCRdb stores just in-frame clones and leaves some out. The data hold around 190,000 clones, with approximately 13% observed a single time. Per donor, one heparinised blood draw averaged about 110 mL. Many counts were recorded for this clone. No antigen is known for it. Deletions cut 2 bases from V and 7 bases from J, with 11 bases between. The germline V gene has CDR1 SEHNR and CDR2 FQNEAQ (reference sequence). The CDR3 runs to 14 residues.

Sequences were obtained from central memory CD4+ T cells from blood. The sequence came from a woman younger than 30 in good health. This chain connects TRBV7-9 to TRBJ1-4, with D possibly being TRBD1 (5 bases). The CDR3 DNA sequence: TGTGCCAGCAGCTTAAGCGCGGGGCGTGAAAAACTGTTTTTT. Residues: CASSLSAGREKLFF.